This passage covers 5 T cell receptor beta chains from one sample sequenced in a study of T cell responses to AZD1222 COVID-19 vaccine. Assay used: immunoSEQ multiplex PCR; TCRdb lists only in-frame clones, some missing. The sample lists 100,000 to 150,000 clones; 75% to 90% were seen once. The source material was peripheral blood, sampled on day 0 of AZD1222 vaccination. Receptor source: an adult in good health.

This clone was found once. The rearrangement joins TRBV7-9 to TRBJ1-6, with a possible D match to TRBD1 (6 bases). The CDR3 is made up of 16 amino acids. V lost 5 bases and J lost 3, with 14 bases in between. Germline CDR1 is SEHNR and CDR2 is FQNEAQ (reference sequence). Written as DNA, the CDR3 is TGTGCCAGCAGCGCTGGCAGGGGCGTCTATAATTCACCCCTCCACTTT. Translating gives CASSAGRGVYNSPLHF.

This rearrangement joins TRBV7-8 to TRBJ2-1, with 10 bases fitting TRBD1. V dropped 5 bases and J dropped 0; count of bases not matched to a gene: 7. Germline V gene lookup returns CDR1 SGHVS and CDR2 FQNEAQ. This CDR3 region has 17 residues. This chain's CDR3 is CASSLAGTGVSYNEQFF. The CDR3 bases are TGTGCCAGCAGCCTCGCCGGGACAGGGGTCTCCTACAATGAGCAGTTCTTC.

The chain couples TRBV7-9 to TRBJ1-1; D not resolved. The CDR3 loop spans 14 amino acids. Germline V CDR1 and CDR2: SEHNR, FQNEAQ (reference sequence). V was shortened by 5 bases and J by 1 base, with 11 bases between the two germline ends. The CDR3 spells CASSPLQRNTEAFF. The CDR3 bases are TGTGCCAGCAGCCCGCTACAAAGGAACACTGAAGCTTTCTTT.

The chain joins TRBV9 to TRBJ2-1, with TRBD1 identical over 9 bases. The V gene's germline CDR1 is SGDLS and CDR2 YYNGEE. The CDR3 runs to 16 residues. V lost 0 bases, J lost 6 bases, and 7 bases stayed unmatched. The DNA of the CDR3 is TGTGCCAGCAGCGTAGCCCGGGACAGGGTGCGCAATGAGCAGTTCTTC. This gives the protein CASSVARDRVRNEQFF.

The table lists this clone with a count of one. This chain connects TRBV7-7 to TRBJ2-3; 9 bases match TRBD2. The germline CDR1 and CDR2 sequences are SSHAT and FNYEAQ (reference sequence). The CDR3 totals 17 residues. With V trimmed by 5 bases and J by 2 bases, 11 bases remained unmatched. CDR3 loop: CASSPRATSGPTDTQYF. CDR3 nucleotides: TGTGCCAGCAGCCCAAGGGCGACTAGCGGACCCACAGATACGCAGTATTTT. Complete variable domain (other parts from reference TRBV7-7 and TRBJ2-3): GAGVSQSPRYKVTKRGQDVTLRCDPISSHATLYWYQQALGQGPEFLTYFNYEAQPDKSGLPSDRFSAERPEGSISTLTIQRTEQRDSAMYRCASSPRATSGPTDTQYFGPGTRLTVL.